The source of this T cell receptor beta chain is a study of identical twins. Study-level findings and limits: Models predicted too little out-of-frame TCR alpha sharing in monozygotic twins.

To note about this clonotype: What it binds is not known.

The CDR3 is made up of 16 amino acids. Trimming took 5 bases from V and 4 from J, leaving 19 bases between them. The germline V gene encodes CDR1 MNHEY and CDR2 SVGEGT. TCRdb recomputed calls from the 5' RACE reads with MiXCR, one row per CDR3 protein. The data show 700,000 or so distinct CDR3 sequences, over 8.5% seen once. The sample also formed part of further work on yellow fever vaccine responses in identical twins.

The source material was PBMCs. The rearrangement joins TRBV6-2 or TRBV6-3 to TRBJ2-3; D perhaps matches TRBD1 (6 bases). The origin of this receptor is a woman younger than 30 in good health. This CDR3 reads CASSPRTEPPADTQYF. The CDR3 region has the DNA TGTGCCAGCAGTCCTCGGACAGAACCACCTGCAGATACGCAGTATTTT.